The 19 T cell receptor beta chains reported below all come from one sample, sequenced in a study of molecular identifiers for immune sequencing clone quantification. In TCRdb, the PCR reads were re-called with MiXCR into one record per CDR3 protein. The sample carries about 640,000 distinct CDR3 sequences, 20% recorded once. Sequencing was performed on naive CD8+ T cells from blood, with Jurkat cell RNA spiked in. The subset was: FACS-sorted CD8+CD4-CCR7+CD45RA+ naive T cells. The source of these receptors is a human donor in good health. Some libraries in this study had Jurkat cell RNA spiked in.

The gene calls are TRBV25-1 and TRBJ2-5; 8 positions match TRBD2. CDR3 length: 15 residues. With 5 bases clipped from V and 5 bases from J, the junction kept 10 bases outside the gene matches. The germline V gene encodes CDR1 MGHDK and CDR2 SYGVNS. The CDR3 sequence: CASSRSGSSGETQYF. The DNA of the CDR3 is TGTGCCAGCAGTAGGAGCGGGAGCAGCGGTGAGACCCAGTACTTC.

This clonotype showed up many times. CDR3 sequence reads: CSARVQRGTYEQYF. As DNA, the CDR3 is TGCAGTGCTAGAGTCCAGCGGGGGACCTACGAGCAGTACTTC. V and J are TRBV20-1 and TRBJ2-7; 8 bases align to TRBD2. From germline, CDR1 is DFQATT and CDR2 SNEGSKA (reference sequence). The CDR3 runs 14 residues. Unmatched junction bases numbered 4, after V lost 1 base and J lost 2 bases.

This clonotype was seen a single time. This may be a read error: a much more frequent sequence differs by one nucleotide. As DNA, the CDR3 is TGTGCCAGCAGCCCCAGAGAGACCGGGGCAGGGGGCAACTATGGCTACACCTTC. This gives the protein CASSPRETGAGGNYGYTF. The J gene is TRBJ1-2, the V gene TRBV13; 8 bases are a match to TRBD1. With 5 bases clipped from V and 2 bases from J, the junction kept 16 bases outside the gene matches. Germline-derived CDR1 and CDR2 are PRHDT and FYEKMQ (reference sequence). This CDR3 comprises 18 residues.

This clonotype has only one observation. This chain links TRBV28 with TRBJ1-1; maybe TRBD1 (5 bases). Germline CDR1 reads MDHEN; CDR2 reads SYDVKM. The CDR3 is made up of 11 amino acids. The CDR3 DNA sequence: TGTCCCGCCCGCTGGGGGTCTGAAGCTTTCTTT. Translation: CPARWGSEAFF.

This clonotype was detected ten times or more. The rearrangement links TRBV30 to TRBJ2-3; weak D call: TRBD1 (6 bases). CDR3 length: 13 amino acids. V was shortened by 3 bases and J by 5 bases, with 12 bases between the two germline ends. Germline-derived CDR1 and CDR2 are GTSNPN and SVGIG (reference sequence). CDR3 amino acids: CAWSRGGRDTQYF. The CDR3 nucleotides are TGTGCCTGGAGCAGAGGGGGAAGAGATACGCAGTATTTT.

In its sample, this clonotype was seen many times. The V and J genes are TRBV7-9 and TRBJ1-1; weak D call: TRBD1 (5 bases). With 1 base removed from V and 11 bases from J, the gap between germline ends came to 23 bases. Germline loops: CDR1 SEHNR, CDR2 FQNEAQ (reference sequence). The CDR3 is 16 residues long. CDR3 protein: CASSLGIGTDGSSAFF. The CDR3 region has the DNA TGTGCCAGCAGCTTAGGAATTGGGACGGACGGGTCGTCGGCTTTCTTT.

The chain combines TRBV28 with TRBJ1-1, with D unclear. V was trimmed by 8 bases and J by 5 bases, leaving 15 bases between them. CDR3 size: 13 residues. Germline CDR1 reads MDHEN; CDR2 reads SYDVKM. The CDR3 DNA sequence: TGTGCCAGCGGTTCCCTAGGAGGGACTGAAGCTTTCTTT. Amino acid sequence: CASGSLGGTEAFF.

At least ten counts were recorded for this clonotype. The chain couples TRBV13 to TRBJ2-7; 8 bases map to TRBD1. The CDR3 loop spans 14 amino acids. Germline V lookup: CDR1 PRHDT, CDR2 FYEKMQ (reference sequence). J lost 3 bases, V lost 5 bases, and 6 bases had no gene match. CDR3 residues: CASSPRDRIYEQYF. The DNA for the CDR3 is TGTGCCAGCAGCCCCAGGGACAGGATCTACGAGCAGTACTTC.

This clonotype was recorded at least ten times. The V and J genes are TRBV7-8 and TRBJ2-3, with D possibly TRBD2 on 5 matching bases. The V and J ends lost 1 base and 2 bases respectively, with 13 bases between them. CDR3 length: 16 residues. Germline-derived CDR1 and CDR2 are SGHVS and FQNEAQ. The DNA of the CDR3 is TGTGCCAGCAGCTTAGGTACAGCGGCCCTCACAGATACGCAGTATTTT. Translation: CASSLGTAALTDTQYF.

To note about this clonotype: One junction end disagrees with the germline gene, perhaps due to a read error. This chain joins TRBV19 and TRBJ1-1; D gene ambiguous. Germline V lookup: CDR1 LNHDA, CDR2 SQIVND (reference sequence). CDR3 length equals 14 residues. Here the CDR3 DNA reads TGTGCCAGTAGTATGGCCAATGGACCCCCGGAAGCTCTCTTT. It yields the protein CASSMANGPPEALF. Supplemented by reference TRBV19 and TRBJ1-1, the full variable domain reads DGGITQSPKYLFRKEGQNVTLSCEQNLNHDAMYWYRQDPGQGLRLIYYSQIVNDFQKGDIAEGYSVSREKKESFPLTVTSAQKNPTAFYLCASSMANGPPEALFGQGTRLTVV.

The rearrangement joins TRBV19 to TRBJ2-3; the D gene is possibly TRBD2 (5 bases). This CDR3 is 18 amino acids long. Germline V gene data show CDR1 as LNHDA and CDR2 as SQIVND (reference sequence). V was shortened by 8 bases and J by 4 bases, with 28 bases between the two germline ends. CDR3 residues: CASSETLPQGLSADTQYF. As DNA, the CDR3 is TGTGCCAGTTCCGAAACCCTACCGCAAGGACTTAGCGCAGATACGCAGTATTTT.

A word on this clonotype: A much larger clonotype is one base distant, so this may be a read error. The DNA for the CDR3 is TGTGCCCGCAGTGAAGGGGCGGGGACCACCTACGAGCAGTACTTC. Translation gives CARSEGAGTTYEQYF. V gene TRBV2 combines with J gene TRBJ2-7; D is possibly TRBD2 (6 bases). This CDR3 has 15 amino acids. Germline V gene lookup returns CDR1 SNHLY and CDR2 FYNNEI.

The sample holds a few counts of this clonotype. This sequence joins TRBV19 and TRBJ2-7; TRBD1 matches 9 bases. Trimming cost V 1 base and J 1 base; bases outside gene matches: 2. CDR3 size: 15 residues. Per the germline V gene, CDR1 is LNHDA and CDR2 is SQIVND (reference sequence). The CDR3 region has the DNA TGTGCCAGTAGTATAGCGGGGACAGGGTCCTACGAGCAGTACTTC. It specifies CASSIAGTGSYEQYF.

This clonotype was seen at least ten times. CDR3 bases: TGTGCCAGCAGTTCCCCCCGGCTAGTTGCTGGCGCAGATACGCAGTATTTT. It is translated as CASSSPRLVAGADTQYF. The V call is TRBV28, the J call TRBJ2-3; no clear D gene. The CDR3 is made up of 17 amino acids. Trimming cost V 4 bases and J 4 bases, with 21 bases left between them. The germline V gene encodes CDR1 MDHEN and CDR2 SYDVKM.

Details on this clonotype: This clone may be a read error of a much larger clone one base away. The gene calls are TRBV29-1 and TRBJ2-1; 12 bases align to TRBD2. The CDR3 sequence is 16 residues long. Germline V gives CDR1 SQVTM, CDR2 ANQGSEA. The CDR3 coding sequence is TGCAGCGTCGAAGATGGGACTAGCGGGCAGGGGGGTGAGCAGTTCTTC. This sequence encodes CSVEDGTSGQGGEQFF.

There are a few counts of this clonotype. The J gene is TRBJ1-2, the V gene TRBV4-1, with TRBD1 identical over 7 bases. Trimming removed 3 bases from V and 7 bases from J; junction bases left unmatched: 8. Germline values: CDR1 MGHRA, CDR2 YSYEKL. The CDR3 consists of 14 residues. The CDR3 loop reads CASSQATGVSGYTF. CDR3 DNA sequence: TGCGCCAGCAGCCAGGCTACAGGGGTTAGTGGCTACACCTTC.

This clonotype came up once. This may arise from a read error, as a much more abundant clone is one base away. The J gene is TRBJ2-7, the V gene TRBV28; D is possibly TRBD1 or TRBD2 (6 bases each). Germline V gives CDR1 MDHEN, CDR2 SYDVKM. The CDR3 is 14 amino acids. The DNA for the CDR3 is TGTGCCAGCAGTTTGTGGGGGCGGGATTACGAGCAGTGCTTC. This sequence encodes CASSLWGRDYEQCF.

This clonotype was counted ten times or more. The chain recombines TRBV7-2 with TRBJ2-7; D is possibly TRBD2 (6 bases). Trimming took off 4 bases at V and 5 bases at J, with 15 bases between the two ends. The germline V gene has CDR1 SGHTA and CDR2 FQGNSA. The CDR3 runs to 14 residues. CDR3 coding DNA: TGTGCCAGCAGCTCGGGACTGGGTACACACGAGCAGTACTTC. It is translated as CASSSGLGTHEQYF.

In this sample, this clonotype turned up many times. The chain combines TRBV10-3 with TRBJ2-3; the match to TRBD2 covers 9 bases. The V gene end was trimmed by 9 bases and the J gene end by 4 bases; junction bases not matched to a gene: 8. Germline assignment: CDR1 ENHRY and CDR2 SYGVKD. The CDR3 is made up of 14 amino acids. CDR3 loop: CAIHSGSWPDTQYF. CDR3 nucleotides: TGTGCCATACATAGCGGGAGTTGGCCAGATACGCAGTATTTT.